A selection of T cell receptor beta chains follows, all from one sample in a study of T cells in localized non-small cell lung cancer. TCRdb's table, derived via immunoSEQ multiplex PCR, lists solely in-frame clones and lacks some. The repertoire holds approximately 67,000 clones, with around four fifths as singletons. Sample: peripheral blood, taken before any cancer treatment. These receptor sequences come from an older female donor with stage I lung adenocarcinoma. Each CDR3 is given with its conserved first and last residue. D genes are given only for firm matches. Clone size is shown for a subset of rows, as once, few, many or a class of expanded clone.

j_gene: TRBJ1-2; d_gene: TRBD1; v_gene: TRBV6-5; abundance: NA; CDR3nt: TGTGCCAGCAGTTTGGCAGGGGGGAATGGCTACACCTTC; CDR3aa: CASSLAGGNGYTF
j_gene: TRBJ1-2; d_gene: NA; v_gene: TRBV6-5; abundance: NA; CDR3nt: TGTGCCAGCAGCCCACAGGGAGACTATGGCTACACCTTC; CDR3aa: CASSPQGDYGYTF
j_gene: TRBJ2-2; d_gene: TRBD2; v_gene: TRBV5-1; abundance: NA; CDR3nt: TGCGCCAGCAGCCTCGGACCGACTAGCGGAAACACCGGGGAGCTGTTTTTT; CDR3aa: CASSLGPTSGNTGELFF
j_gene: TRBJ1-5; d_gene: NA; v_gene: TRBV5-1; abundance: NA; CDR3nt: TGCGCCAGCAGCTTGGGTGGAAGCAATCAGCCCCAGCATTTT; CDR3aa: CASSLGGSNQPQHF
j_gene: TRBJ1-3; d_gene: TRBD1; v_gene: TRBV6-1; abundance: NA; CDR3nt: TGTGCCAGCAGTGAAAGGGGACAGGGGCGGATGGGGCCTGGAAACACCATATATTTT; CDR3aa: CASSERGQGRMGPGNTIYF
j_gene: TRBJ2-2; d_gene: TRBD2; v_gene: TRBV5-1; abundance: NA; CDR3nt: TGCGCCAGCAGCCTAGCGGGAGGTTCCCCCGGGGAGCTGTTTTTT; CDR3aa: CASSLAGGSPGELFF
j_gene: TRBJ2-7; d_gene: NA; v_gene: TRBV6-5; abundance: NA; CDR3nt: TGTGCCAGCAGTTACCGGCATAACGACTACGAGCAGTACTTC; CDR3aa: CASSYRHNDYEQYF
j_gene: TRBJ2-3; d_gene: NA; v_gene: TRBV19; abundance: NA; CDR3nt: TGTGCCAGTAGTTCAGGGAGGGGGGGCACAGATACGCAGTATTTT; CDR3aa: CASSSGRGGTDTQYF
j_gene: TRBJ2-4; d_gene: TRBD2; v_gene: TRBV11-3; abundance: NA; CDR3nt: TGTGCCAGCAGCTTAGAAACGTCTAGCGGGAGTTTAAACATTCAGTACTTC; CDR3aa: CASSLETSSGSLNIQYF
j_gene: TRBJ2-5; d_gene: NA; v_gene: TRBV2; abundance: NA; CDR3nt: TGTGCCAGCAGAACGGAGACCCAGTACTTC; CDR3aa: CASRTETQYF
j_gene: TRBJ1-5; d_gene: NA; v_gene: TRBV18; abundance: NA; CDR3nt: TGTGCCAGCTCACCAAACTTTCGGGATAGCAATCAGCCCCAGCATTTT; CDR3aa: CASSPNFRDSNQPQHF
j_gene: TRBJ2-5; d_gene: NA; v_gene: TRBV5-1; abundance: NA; CDR3nt: TGCGCCAGCAGCTTGGCGATCAACAGCCTGCTTTACTTC; CDR3aa: CASSLAINSLLYF
j_gene: TRBJ2-5; d_gene: NA; v_gene: TRBV18; abundance: NA; CDR3nt: TGTGCCAGCTCACCTCAAGCGGGAGAGACCCAGTACTTC; CDR3aa: CASSPQAGETQYF
j_gene: TRBJ2-1; d_gene: TRBD2; v_gene: TRBV11-1; abundance: NA; CDR3nt: TGTGCCAGCAGCTTAGCACTAGCGGACCGCAACCCCTCCTACAATGAGCAGTTCTTC; CDR3aa: CASSLALADRNPSYNEQFF
j_gene: TRBJ1-1; d_gene: NA; v_gene: TRBV13; abundance: NA; CDR3nt: TGTGCCAGCAGCAGAGAACGGGGGGCTAGAGGCACTGAAGCTTTCTTT; CDR3aa: CASSRERGARGTEAFF
j_gene: TRBJ1-3; d_gene: NA; v_gene: TRBV28; abundance: once; CDR3nt: TGTGCCAGCGGAAGGGTTAGCTCTGGAAACACCATATATTTT; CDR3aa: CASGRVSSGNTIYF
j_gene: TRBJ2-7; d_gene: NA; v_gene: TRBV7-9; abundance: NA; CDR3nt: TGTGCCAGCAGCTTAGCCTCGGTCGGGTACGAGCAGTACTTC; CDR3aa: CASSLASVGYEQYF
j_gene: TRBJ2-7; d_gene: TRBD2; v_gene: TRBV6-4; abundance: NA; CDR3nt: TGTGCCAGCAGTCCGGGACTAGCGGGAGACGAGCAGTACTTC; CDR3aa: CASSPGLAGDEQYF
j_gene: TRBJ1-5; d_gene: NA; v_gene: TRBV15; abundance: NA; CDR3nt: TGTGCCACCAGCAGAGAAGACGGCGATCAGCCCCAGCATTTT; CDR3aa: CATSREDGDQPQHF
j_gene: TRBJ1-1; d_gene: NA; v_gene: TRBV5-1; abundance: once; CDR3nt: TGCGCCAGCAGCTGGGAGAGGCAGGGGCAACCCAACACTGAAGCTTTCTTT; CDR3aa: CASSWERQGQPNTEAFF
j_gene: TRBJ2-3; d_gene: NA; v_gene: TRBV7-9; abundance: NA; CDR3nt: TGTGCCAGCAGCTCGGGTAGGGGAGGAGTTCGGCCAGATACGCAGTATTTT; CDR3aa: CASSSGRGGVRPDTQYF
j_gene: TRBJ2-7; d_gene: TRBD2; v_gene: TRBV29-1; abundance: few; CDR3nt: TGCAGCGCTCTGACTAGCGGGAGTATGACCCCCTACGAGCAGTACTTC; CDR3aa: CSALTSGSMTPYEQYF
j_gene: TRBJ2-1; d_gene: TRBD2; v_gene: TRBV5-1; abundance: NA; CDR3nt: TGCGCCAGCAGCGCTCTTCCGGGGGGATACAATGAGCAGTTCTTC; CDR3aa: CASSALPGGYNEQFF
j_gene: TRBJ2-3; d_gene: TRBD2; v_gene: TRBV19; abundance: few; CDR3nt: TGTGCCAGTAGTAGCGGGGGGACTAGAGATACGCAGTATTTT; CDR3aa: CASSSGGTRDTQYF
j_gene: TRBJ1-1; d_gene: NA; v_gene: TRBV5-1; abundance: once; CDR3nt: TGCGCCAGCAGCTCGACAGCGAGCACTGAAGCTTTCTTT; CDR3aa: CASSSTASTEAFF
j_gene: TRBJ2-1; d_gene: NA; v_gene: TRBV12-5; abundance: NA; CDR3nt: TGTGCTAGTGGTTTGGTTGGGTTGGGATCCAATGAGCAGTTCTTC; CDR3aa: CASGLVGLGSNEQFF
j_gene: TRBJ2-7; d_gene: TRBD1; v_gene: TRBV5-4; abundance: NA; CDR3nt: TGTGCCAGCGGGGACAGTACCTACGAGCAGTACTTC; CDR3aa: CASGDSTYEQYF
j_gene: TRBJ1-4; d_gene: TRBD1; v_gene: TRBV5-4; abundance: NA; CDR3nt: TGTGCCAGCAGCTCGGGACAGTCTAATGAAAAACTGTTTTTT; CDR3aa: CASSSGQSNEKLFF
j_gene: TRBJ1-3; d_gene: NA; v_gene: TRBV4-2; abundance: NA; CDR3nt: TGTGCCAGCAGCCAAGAAGGAGCTGGAAACACCATATATTTT; CDR3aa: CASSQEGAGNTIYF
j_gene: TRBJ2-2; d_gene: TRBD2; v_gene: TRBV7-9; abundance: NA; CDR3nt: TGTGCCAGCAGCTCTTATATTGCGGGAGGGCCGAGGGAGCTGTTTTTT; CDR3aa: CASSSYIAGGPRELFF
j_gene: TRBJ1-2; d_gene: NA; v_gene: TRBV6-6; abundance: NA; CDR3nt: TGTGCCAGCAACAGACAGTCCTATGGCTACACCTTC; CDR3aa: CASNRQSYGYTF
j_gene: TRBJ1-4; d_gene: NA; v_gene: TRBV7-9; abundance: once; CDR3nt: TGTGCCAGCAGCTTAGCTGGAGGGGGAGCGAATGAAAAACTGTTTTTT; CDR3aa: CASSLAGGGANEKLFF
j_gene: TRBJ2-7; d_gene: NA; v_gene: TRBV6-1; abundance: NA; CDR3nt: TGTGCCAGCACCACCTCGGGAGCCCTTGGGTACGAGCAGTACTTC; CDR3aa: CASTTSGALGYEQYF
j_gene: TRBJ2-1; d_gene: TRBD1; v_gene: TRBV6-6; abundance: once; CDR3nt: TGTGCCAGCAGTTCCCTGGACAGGGCTTACAATGAGCAGTTCTTC; CDR3aa: CASSSLDRAYNEQFF
j_gene: TRBJ2-2; d_gene: TRBD1; v_gene: TRBV9; abundance: NA; CDR3nt: TGTGCCAGCAGCCCACGACAGGGAAACACCGGGGAGCTGTTTTTT; CDR3aa: CASSPRQGNTGELFF
j_gene: TRBJ1-1; d_gene: NA; v_gene: TRBV18; abundance: NA; CDR3nt: TGTGCCAGCTCAGTCATGAACACTGAAGCTTTCTTT; CDR3aa: CASSVMNTEAFF
j_gene: TRBJ1-2; d_gene: NA; v_gene: TRBV9; abundance: NA; CDR3nt: TGTGCCAGCGGGGGGGATCTCTACTATGGCTACACCTTC; CDR3aa: CASGGDLYYGYTF
j_gene: TRBJ1-2; d_gene: NA; v_gene: TRBV5-5; abundance: once; CDR3nt: TGTGCCAGCAGCTTGGAGCGTACTAACTATGGCTACACCTTC; CDR3aa: CASSLERTNYGYTF
j_gene: TRBJ2-1; d_gene: NA; v_gene: TRBV11-3; abundance: NA; CDR3nt: TGTGCCAGCAGCTTAGCGGAGGGGCGGCGCAATGAGCAGTTCTTC; CDR3aa: CASSLAEGRRNEQFF
j_gene: TRBJ1-1; d_gene: NA; v_gene: TRBV7-2; abundance: NA; CDR3nt: TGTGCCAGCAGCTCGGGGGGGAACACTGAAGCTTTCTTT; CDR3aa: CASSSGGNTEAFF
j_gene: TRBJ2-5; d_gene: TRBD2; v_gene: TRBV4-1; abundance: once; CDR3nt: TGCGCCAGCAGCCAGGGACTAGCGGGGGGAGTGGAGACCCAGTACTTC; CDR3aa: CASSQGLAGGVETQYF
j_gene: TRBJ1-2; d_gene: NA; v_gene: TRBV27; abundance: once; CDR3nt: TGTGCCAGCAGTTTACTGGGACCAACTAACTATGGCTACACCTTC; CDR3aa: CASSLLGPTNYGYTF